The 15 T cell receptor beta chains in this list originate from one sample, sequenced in a study of shared clonotypes between healthy human individuals. Only in-frame clones appear in the TCRdb table, and some are missing; sequencing was by immunoSEQ multiplex PCR. The data hold 450,000 to 500,000 clones, with 65% to 85% observed a single time. Input material: PBMCs. These receptors came from a woman aged 40 to 50 in good health. Some clones in this sample may be carry-over from other donors' samples.

This chain joins TRBV11-3 and TRBJ2-5, with a possible D match to TRBD1 (7 bases). The germline V gene encodes CDR1 SGHNT and CDR2 YENEEA. The ends were cut back, 1 base at V and 4 bases at J, with 13 bases in the middle. The CDR3 has 15 amino acids. The CDR3 nucleotides are TGTGCCAGCAGCTTAGGGCAGGGGGGACGAGAGACCCAGTACTTC. It is translated as CASSLGQGGRETQYF.

Notes on this clone: This likely came from a read error, as a far larger clone is one base away. The CDR3 protein is CASSADYGANVLTF. In nucleotides, the CDR3 is TGTGCCAGCAGCGCCGACTATGGGGCCAACGTCCTGACTTTC. The chain combines TRBV6-4 with TRBJ2-6, with a tentative D call TRBD2 (5 bases). V lost 6 bases and J lost 3, with 9 bases in between. Per germline, CDR1 MRHNA and CDR2 SNTAGT. This CDR3 spans 14 amino acids.

The chain is built from TRBV2 and TRBJ2-1; D possibly corresponds to TRBD1 (5 bases). The germline gives CDR1 SNHLY, CDR2 FYNNEI. This CDR3 has 12 amino acids. Trimming removed 6 bases at V and 7 bases at J, with 10 bases between. The CDR3 is CASSQGENEQFF. The CDR3 DNA reads as TGTGCCAGCAGCCAAGGGGAAAATGAGCAGTTCTTC.

The J gene is TRBJ1-2, the V gene TRBV11-2, with TRBD1 as a possible D gene (5 bases). The CDR3 is 14 residues long. CDR1 and CDR2 from the germline V gene are SGHAT and FQNNGV. Trimming shortened V by 1 base and J by 12 bases, and 18 bases separated the two germline ends. CDR3 residues: CASSLVQGIIAHTF. CDR3 coding DNA: TGTGCCAGCAGCTTAGTTCAGGGAATCATCGCCCACACCTTC.

For this clone: At one end the junction does not follow the germline gene, possibly because of a read error. The gene calls are TRBV5-6 and TRBJ2-7; maybe TRBD1 (5 bases). Germline-derived CDR1 and CDR2 are SGHDT and YYEEEE. The CDR3 extends over 14 amino acids. In nucleotides, the CDR3 is TGTACCAGCCGCCGACAGACCTACTCCTACGAGCAGTACTTC. This sequence encodes CTSRRQTYSYEQYF.

This clone has more than one count but fewer than ten. A far larger clone is just one base off, so this is likely a read error. Additional DNA sequences in this sample encode the identical CDR3. This chain links TRBV29-1 with TRBJ1-1; no clear D. The CDR3 sequence is 14 residues long. The V gene's germline CDR1 is SQVTM and CDR2 ANQGSEA. CDR3 DNA sequence: TGTAGCGTTGTCCTAACCCGGGGTGGGATTGAAGCTTTCTTT. This codes for CSVVLTRGGIEAFF.

The rearrangement links TRBV7-3 to TRBJ2-2; TRBD2 agrees at 10 bases. CDR3 length: 15 amino acids. Germline CDR1 and CDR2: SGHTA and FQGTGA. The junction had 1 base not matched to a gene; V was cut back by 0 bases and J by 6 bases. CDR3 loop: CASSLTGLASGELFF. CDR3 nucleotides: TGTGCCAGCAGCTTAACGGGACTAGCGTCCGGGGAGCTGTTTTTT.

CDR3 in amino acids: CASSRAASSYNEQFF. CDR3 sequence (DNA): TGCGCCAGCAGCCGGGCGGCGAGCTCCTACAATGAGCAGTTCTTC. The rearrangement links TRBV4-1 to TRBJ2-1; D remains unclear. Germline V gene sequence: CDR1 MGHRA, CDR2 YSYEKL. V was shortened by 4 bases and J by 0 bases, with 10 bases between the two germline ends. CDR3 size: 15 residues.

V and J are TRBV15 and TRBJ2-7; maybe TRBD1 (6 bases). V was pared by 5 bases and J by 2 bases, with 19 bases between. CDR3 length equals 16 residues. CDR1 is LNHNV and CDR2 is YYDKDF in the germline V gene (reference sequence). The CDR3 spells CATSGSRTVSPYEQYF. For the CDR3, the DNA is TGTGCCACCAGCGGAAGCCGGACAGTATCCCCCTACGAGCAGTACTTC.

This chain connects TRBV6-1 to TRBJ1-3, with unresolved D. This CDR3 spans 13 amino acids. With 5 bases removed from V and 1 base from J, the gap between germline ends came to 6 bases. Germline V gives CDR1 MNHNS, CDR2 SASEGT. CDR3 loop: CASSSGSGNTIYF. CDR3 in DNA: TGTGCCAGCAGTTCTGGGTCTGGAAACACCATATATTTT.

The table lists this clone with a count of one. The chain joins TRBV5-8 to TRBJ1-1; D remains ambiguous. Deletions cut 1 base from V and 4 bases from J, with 8 bases between. CDR1 and CDR2 (germline): SGHTS, YDEGEE. This CDR3 has 13 residues. In nucleotides, the CDR3 is TGTGCCAGCAGCTTGCTTCAGACCACTGAAGCTTTCTTT. This codes for CASSLLQTTEAFF.

This sequence joins TRBV15 and TRBJ2-2; D uncertain. In germline, CDR1 is LNHNV, CDR2 YYDKDF (reference sequence). The CDR3 runs to 15 residues. V lost 0 bases and J 3 bases, leaving 8 bases between the germline ends. Here the CDR3 DNA reads TGTGCCACCAGCAGAGACGATCCTTACACCGGGGAGCTGTTTTTT. This encodes CATSRDDPYTGELFF.

This clone was detected only a few times. It differs at one base from a far larger clone, so likely a read error. This specimen includes other DNA sequences encoding the same CDR3. The rearrangement joins TRBV11-3 to TRBJ2-5; D gene ambiguous. Trimming left V 5 bases short and J 2 bases short, with 12 bases between. Germline V gives CDR1 SGHNT, CDR2 YENEEA. CDR3 size: 14 residues. The CDR3 loop reads CASSPTGGQETQYF. The CDR3 DNA follows: TGTGCCAGCAGCCCCACGGGTGGGCAAGAGACCCAGTACTTC.

With respect to this clone: A far larger clone differs by one base, so this is likely a read error. Other DNA sequences in this sample translate to the same CDR3. The genes are TRBV5-6 and TRBJ1-2; D perhaps matches TRBD1 (6 bases). Trimming took 4 bases from V and 5 from J, leaving 18 bases between them. CDR3 length: 15 amino acids. Germline CDR1 is SGHDT and CDR2 is YYEEEE. In DNA form, the CDR3 reads TGTGCCAGCAGCCGTGAGACCAGGGGAGTATATGGCTACACCTTC. Amino acids: CASSRETRGVYGYTF.

On this clone itself: The likely explanation is a read error, given a far larger clone one base away. This chain joins TRBV2 and TRBJ1-2; 8 bases line up with TRBD1. J was trimmed by 4 bases and V by 6 bases; bases with no gene match: 10. The CDR3 loop spans 15 amino acids. From germline, CDR1 is SNHLY and CDR2 FYNNEI. CDR3 sequence reads: CASRRGRGLIYGYTF. CDR3 DNA sequence: TGTGCCAGCAGGCGGGGCAGGGGGCTCATCTATGGCTACACCTTC.